The present entry profiles one T cell receptor beta chain with its context. Its antigen is as yet unknown. This entry belongs to a study of cytomegalovirus exposure and HLA in healthy donors. Looking at the study overall: As released early, the data held about 85 million unique TCRs from HLA-typed donors. Overall study results and limits: Most TCR beta V segments were productive about 87% or about 30% of the time in an earlier analysis.

Primers for the PCR totalled 60 Vbeta and 13 Jbeta. Sequencing was performed with immunoSEQ multiplex PCR; in TCRdb, only in-frame clones are kept and a portion is missing. The sample lists approximately 90,000 clones, about 75% occurring once. This sequence was found in a middle-aged man in good health and CMV-seronegative. Sequenced input: PBMCs.

As DNA, the CDR3 is TGTGCCAGCAGCTCGGGACAGACGCAGTATTTT. It translates to CASSSGQTQYF. The V and J genes are TRBV14 and TRBJ2-3, with 7 positions matching TRBD1. Germline CDR1 and CDR2: SGHDN and FVKESK. The CDR3 runs 11 residues. V lost 5 bases and J lost 9; bases outside the gene matches: 2.